This TCR beta chain originates from a study of control samples from healthy donors and cancer patients. Some clones are missing from TCRdb's copy, which holds only in-frame ones; the method was immunoSEQ multiplex PCR. The sample includes roughly 170,000 clones, 90% to 95% of them seen just once. This CDR3 contains 13 residues. Trimming left V 9 bases short and J 3 bases short, with 13 bases between. Germline assignment: CDR1 KGHDR and CDR2 SFDVKD. Sequenced material: blood. This TCR was recovered from a young woman in good health. J is TRBJ1-2 and V is TRBV24-1; TRBD1 is a possible D gene (6 bases). The CDR3 loop reads CATRGGLDYGYTF. Here the CDR3 DNA reads TGTGCCACCCGGGGGGGCCTGGACTATGGCTACACCTTC.